This TCR beta chain was identified during a study of CD8 T cells in Susac syndrome. Regarding the study as a whole: As the study acknowledged, the number of individuals who were part of its TCR sequencing and HLA analysis was relatively small.

Sequencing of TCR beta was carried out in blood CD8+ and CD4+ T cells. Negative isolation yielded CD4+ and CD8+ T cells, and FACS enriched TEMRA cells. Germline CDR1 is LGHDT and CDR2 is YNNKEL (reference sequence). The CDR3 is made up of 15 amino acids. V trimming: 4 bases; J trimming: 0 bases; junction bases outside the gene matches: 2. The authors reverse transcribed roughly 0.5 to 1 ug RNA with random hexamers. Amplification of TCR beta CDR3 spanned 54 Vbeta and 13 Jbeta via immunoSEQ multiplex PCR. TCRdb fed the immunoSEQ multiplex PCR reads into MiXCR, producing one record per CDR3 protein. This table holds around 170,000 distinct CDR3 sequences, around 90% found once. For this clonotype: Its antigen is as yet unknown.

Sequenced: CD4+ T cells from PBMCs. The rearrangement links TRBV3-1 to TRBJ2-1; 8 bases agree with TRBD2. The clonotype comes from a human donor in good health. DNA of the CDR3: TGTGCCAGCAGCCCTCGGGAGGGCTCCTACAATGAGCAGTTCTTC. Protein sequence: CASSPREGSYNEQFF.